The clone carrying this TCR beta chain was detected only a few times. Its antigen is unknown. Alongside a J-beta primer mix, a sample-barcoded 5' primer served in a second PCR lasting about 7 to 12 cycles. TCRdb processed the 5' RACE reads anew with MiXCR; each CDR3 protein has one entry. The table records about 1.4 million distinct CDR3 sequences, 55% to 75% of them present only once. The data belong to a study of blood T cells in healthy people across ages. General observations from the study: It was the long-lived donors that had more naive CD4+ cells and higher diversity than aged donors. Among T cells, TCR beta diversity per million cells dropped roughly linearly as age rose. Calculation of diversity from one million T cells yielded estimates considered to be underestimates.

The sequencing input was blood. The TCR was taken from a man aged 18 to 29 in good health.

In nucleotides, the CDR3 is TGTGCCAGCAATGGGGGGGGCTCCTACAATGAGCAGTTCTTC. Amino acid sequence: CASNGGGSYNEQFF. The chain recombines TRBV27 with TRBJ2-1, with 7 bases fitting TRBD2. V was pared by 7 bases and J by 0 bases, with 3 bases of the junction left unmatched. The CDR3 covers 14 residues. Germline values: CDR1 MNHEY, CDR2 SMNVEV (reference sequence).